A selection of T cell receptor beta chains follows, all from one sample in a study of CD8 T cells in Susac syndrome. Each CDR3 protein gets one entry after TCRdb re-called the immunoSEQ multiplex PCR reads with MiXCR. Here the sample spans 250,000 to 300,000 distinct CDR3 sequences, 70% to 90% being singletons. Sequencing used CD8+ T cells from PBMCs. These receptors all stem from a human donor with multiple sclerosis. Both conserved end residues are part of each CDR3. D genes are given only for firm matches. The size entry is marked missing in some rows and otherwise reads once, few, many or a size class.

d_call j_call v_call clone_size cdr3_nt cdr3_aa
- TRBJ2-2 TRBV30 - TGTGCCTGGAGTGGTGGCAGGTTGAACACCGGGGAGCTGTTTTTT CAWSGGRLNTGELFF
- TRBJ2-7 TRBV5-6 - TGTGCCAGCAGCTTACAGGGTGAATCCTACGAGCAGTACTTC CASSLQGESYEQYF
TRBD2 TRBJ2-3 TRBV27 - TGTGCCAGCAGTTTATACTACCGGGGGGAAGATACGCAGTATTTT CASSLYYRGEDTQYF
- TRBJ1-2 TRBV7-2 - TGTGCCAGCAGCTTAGACCTCACTTACAGGCCCGGGGACTATGGCTACACCTTC CASSLDLTYRPGDYGYTF
TRBD2 TRBJ2-5 TRBV13 - TGTGCCAGCAGCCCCTCTAGCGGGGGGGCGGAAGAGACCCAGTACTTC CASSPSSGGAEETQYF
TRBD2 TRBJ2-3 TRBV10-3 - TGTGCCATCAATACCGGGACTAGTGGTTGGGATACGCAGTATTTT CAINTGTSGWDTQYF
- TRBJ1-2 TRBV30 - TGTGCCTGGGGGGAACGACGCGGCCCCTATGGCTACACCTTC CAWGERRGPYGYTF
- TRBJ1-2 TRBV28 - TGTGCCAGCAGTTGGTTCCCCGGGAATCATGGCTACACCTTC CASSWFPGNHGYTF
TRBD1 TRBJ2-6 TRBV2 once TGTGCCAGCAGCGAAGCAGGGGGCGCTGGGGCCAACGTCCTGACTTTC CASSEAGGAGANVLTF
TRBD1 TRBJ2-2 TRBV27 - TGTGCCAGCAGTTTAACACCCGGGACAGCGAACACCGGGGAGCTGTTTTTT CASSLTPGTANTGELFF